This TCR beta chain was observed in a study of cytomegalovirus exposure and HLA in healthy donors. Germline V gene lookup returns CDR1 SQVTM and CDR2 ANQGSEA. V lost 4 bases and J 4 bases, leaving 11 bases between the germline ends. This CDR3 is built from 13 residues. This PCR relied on a set of 60 Vbeta primers and 13 Jbeta primers. This table comes from immunoSEQ multiplex PCR, and its TCRdb copy is limited to in-frame clones, with some not included. The repertoire includes roughly 190,000 clones, around 73% of them detected once, and around 2.2% sits in the top ten. Points on this clone: As yet, its antigen is unknown.

Study-level points and caveats: Presence/absence analyses assumed roughly uniform sequencing depth across donors, which may not hold.

The sequence was collected from a woman aged 25 to 39 in good health and CMV-seropositive. Material: PBMCs. This chain joins TRBV29-1 and TRBJ1-3, with a possible D match to TRBD1 (5 bases). The CDR3 nucleotides read TGCAGCGTTGTCGGGGGAACGGGAAACACCATATATTTT. Residues: CSVVGGTGNTIYF.